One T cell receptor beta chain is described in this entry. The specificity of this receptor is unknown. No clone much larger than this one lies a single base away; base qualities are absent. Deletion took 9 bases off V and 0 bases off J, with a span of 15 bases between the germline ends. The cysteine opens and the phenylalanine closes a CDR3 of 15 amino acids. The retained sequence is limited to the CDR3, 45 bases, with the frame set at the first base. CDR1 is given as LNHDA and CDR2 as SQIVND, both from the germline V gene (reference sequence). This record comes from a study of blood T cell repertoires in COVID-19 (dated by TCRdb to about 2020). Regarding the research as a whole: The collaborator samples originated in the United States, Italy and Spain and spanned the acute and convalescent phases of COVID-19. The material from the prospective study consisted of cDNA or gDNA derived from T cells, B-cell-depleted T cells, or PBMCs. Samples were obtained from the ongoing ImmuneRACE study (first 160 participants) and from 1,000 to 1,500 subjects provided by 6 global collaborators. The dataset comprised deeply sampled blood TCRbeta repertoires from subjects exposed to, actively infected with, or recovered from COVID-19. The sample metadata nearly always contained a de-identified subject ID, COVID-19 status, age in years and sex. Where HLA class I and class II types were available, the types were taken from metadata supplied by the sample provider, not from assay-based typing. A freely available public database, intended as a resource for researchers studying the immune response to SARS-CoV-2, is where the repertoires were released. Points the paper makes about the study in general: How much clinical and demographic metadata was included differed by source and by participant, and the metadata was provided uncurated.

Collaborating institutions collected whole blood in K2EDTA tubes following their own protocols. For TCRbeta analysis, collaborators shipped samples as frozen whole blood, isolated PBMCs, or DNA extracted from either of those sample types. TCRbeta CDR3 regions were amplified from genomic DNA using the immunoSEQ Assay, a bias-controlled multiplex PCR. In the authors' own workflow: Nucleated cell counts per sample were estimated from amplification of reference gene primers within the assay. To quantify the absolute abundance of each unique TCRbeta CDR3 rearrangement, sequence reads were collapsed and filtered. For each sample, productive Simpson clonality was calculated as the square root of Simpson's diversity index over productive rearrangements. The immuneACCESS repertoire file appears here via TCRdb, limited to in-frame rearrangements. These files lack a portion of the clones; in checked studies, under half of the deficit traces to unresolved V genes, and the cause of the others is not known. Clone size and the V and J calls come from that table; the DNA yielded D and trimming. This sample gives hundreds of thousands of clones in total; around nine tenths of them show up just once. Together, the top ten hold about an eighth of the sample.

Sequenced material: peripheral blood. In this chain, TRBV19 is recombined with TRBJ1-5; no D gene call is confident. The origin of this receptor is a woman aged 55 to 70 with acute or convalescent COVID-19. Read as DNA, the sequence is TGTGCCAGCAATATTATGCAGAATAGCAATCAGCCCCAGCATTTT. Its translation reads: CASNIMQNSNQPQHF.